The text below deals with one T cell receptor beta chain. These data are taken from a study of shared clonotypes between healthy human individuals. The CDR3 has 16 residues. Germline CDR1 and CDR2: MDHEN and SYDVKM. V was pared by 5 bases and J by 3 bases, with 20 bases between. Assay used: immunoSEQ multiplex PCR; TCRdb lists only in-frame clones, some missing. Counted here are approximately 2.1 million clones, approximately 95% occurring once; the ten biggest clones make up 0.35% to 0.5%. This sequence joins TRBV28 and TRBJ2-7, with a tentative D call TRBD2 (6 bases). Source material: naive CD4+ T cells from PBMCs. The subset here: CD45RA+ positively selected. The TCR comes from a man aged 18-30 years in good health. Some clones in this sample may be carry-over from other donors' samples. The DNA of the CDR3 is TGTGCCAGCAGTCACGAGGTACCGGGAGACCTCTACGAGCAGTACTTC. Translation: CASSHEVPGDLYEQYF.